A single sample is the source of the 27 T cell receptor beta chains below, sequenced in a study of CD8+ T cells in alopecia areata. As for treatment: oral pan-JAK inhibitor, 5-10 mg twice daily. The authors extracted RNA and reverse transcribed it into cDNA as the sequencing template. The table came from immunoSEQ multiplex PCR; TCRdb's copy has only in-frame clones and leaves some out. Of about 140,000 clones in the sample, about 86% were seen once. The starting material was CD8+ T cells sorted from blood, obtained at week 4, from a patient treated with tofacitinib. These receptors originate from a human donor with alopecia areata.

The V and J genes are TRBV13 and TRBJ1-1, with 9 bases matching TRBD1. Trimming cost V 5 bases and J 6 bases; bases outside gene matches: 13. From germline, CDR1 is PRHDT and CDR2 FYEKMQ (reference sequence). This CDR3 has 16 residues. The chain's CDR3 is CASSHRDRVLEPEAFF. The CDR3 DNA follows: TGTGCCAGCAGCCACCGGGACAGGGTGTTGGAGCCTGAAGCTTTCTTT.

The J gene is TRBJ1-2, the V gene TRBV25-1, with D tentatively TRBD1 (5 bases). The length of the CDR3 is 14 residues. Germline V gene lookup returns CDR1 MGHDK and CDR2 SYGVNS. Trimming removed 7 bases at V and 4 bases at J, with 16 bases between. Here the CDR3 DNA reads TGTGCCAGCATGGATTCGGACAACGGCTATGGCTACACCTTC. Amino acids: CASMDSDNGYGYTF.

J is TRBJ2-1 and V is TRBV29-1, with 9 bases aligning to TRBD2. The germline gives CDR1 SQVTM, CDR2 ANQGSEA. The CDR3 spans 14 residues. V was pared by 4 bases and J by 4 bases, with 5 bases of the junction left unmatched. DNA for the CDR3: TGCAGCGTTGGTCGTAGCGGGAGTTACAATGAGCAGTTCTTC. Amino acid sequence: CSVGRSGSYNEQFF.

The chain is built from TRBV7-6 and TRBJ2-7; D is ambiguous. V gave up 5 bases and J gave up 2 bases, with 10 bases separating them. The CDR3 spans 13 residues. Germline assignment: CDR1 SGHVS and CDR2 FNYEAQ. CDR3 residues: CASSEIQTYEQYF. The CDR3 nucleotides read TGTGCCAGCAGCGAGATCCAGACCTACGAGCAGTACTTC.

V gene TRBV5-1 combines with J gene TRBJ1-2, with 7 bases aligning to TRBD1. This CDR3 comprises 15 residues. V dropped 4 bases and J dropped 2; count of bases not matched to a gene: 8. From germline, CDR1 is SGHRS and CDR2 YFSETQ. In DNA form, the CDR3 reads TGCGCCAGCAGCCCGGAGGGAGGGGGCAACTATGGCTACACCTTC. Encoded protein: CASSPEGGGNYGYTF.

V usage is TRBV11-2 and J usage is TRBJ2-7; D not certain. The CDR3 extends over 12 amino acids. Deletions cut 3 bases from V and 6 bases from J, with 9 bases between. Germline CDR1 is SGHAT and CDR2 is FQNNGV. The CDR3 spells CASSLDGGEQYF. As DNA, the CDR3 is TGTGCCAGCAGCTTGGATGGTGGCGAGCAGTACTTC.

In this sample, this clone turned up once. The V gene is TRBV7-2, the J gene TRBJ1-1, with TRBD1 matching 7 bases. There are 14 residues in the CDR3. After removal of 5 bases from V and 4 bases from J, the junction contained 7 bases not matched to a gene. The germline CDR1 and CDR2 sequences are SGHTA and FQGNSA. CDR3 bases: TGTGCCAGCAGCCTGGGGACAGTTATCACTGAAGCTTTCTTT. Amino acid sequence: CASSLGTVITEAFF.

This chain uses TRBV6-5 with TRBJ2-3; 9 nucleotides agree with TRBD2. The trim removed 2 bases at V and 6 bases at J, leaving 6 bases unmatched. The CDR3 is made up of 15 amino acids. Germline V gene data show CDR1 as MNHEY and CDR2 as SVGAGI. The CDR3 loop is CASSYVAGGRDTQYF. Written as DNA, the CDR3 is TGTGCCAGCAGTTACGTGGCGGGAGGGAGGGATACGCAGTATTTT.

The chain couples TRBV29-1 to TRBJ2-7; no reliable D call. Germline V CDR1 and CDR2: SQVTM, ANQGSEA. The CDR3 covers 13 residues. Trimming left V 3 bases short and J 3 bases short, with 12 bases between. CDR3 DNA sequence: TGCAGCGTTGAGGGCACCACTAACTACGAGCAGTACTTC. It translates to CSVEGTTNYEQYF.

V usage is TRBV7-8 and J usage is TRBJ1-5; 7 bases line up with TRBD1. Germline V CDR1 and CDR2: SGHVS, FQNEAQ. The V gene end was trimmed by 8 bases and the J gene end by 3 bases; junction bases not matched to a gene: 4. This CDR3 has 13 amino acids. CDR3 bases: TGTGCCAGCCAAGGGACAGACAATCAGCCCCAGCATTTT. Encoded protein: CASQGTDNQPQHF.

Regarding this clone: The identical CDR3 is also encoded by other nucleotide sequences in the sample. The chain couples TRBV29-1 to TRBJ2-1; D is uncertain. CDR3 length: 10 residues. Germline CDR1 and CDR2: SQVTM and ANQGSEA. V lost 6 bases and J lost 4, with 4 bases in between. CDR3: CSVVYNEQFF. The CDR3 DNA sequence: TGCAGCGTAGTATACAATGAGCAGTTCTTC.

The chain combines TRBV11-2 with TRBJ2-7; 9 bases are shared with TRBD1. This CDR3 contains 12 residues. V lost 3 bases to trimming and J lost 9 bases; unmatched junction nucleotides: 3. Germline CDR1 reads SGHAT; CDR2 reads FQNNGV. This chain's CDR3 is CASSLGQGVQYF. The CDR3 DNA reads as TGTGCCAGCAGCTTGGGACAGGGAGTGCAGTACTTC.

CDR3 residues: CASSQEVKGTEAFF. CDR3 nucleotides: TGCGCCAGCAGCCAAGAAGTTAAGGGAACTGAAGCTTTCTTT. The V and J genes are TRBV4-1 and TRBJ1-1; no firm D call. The CDR3 loop spans 14 amino acids. Trimming pared 0 bases from V and 5 bases from J, leaving 10 bases between. CDR1 and CDR2 (germline): MGHRA, YSYEKL.

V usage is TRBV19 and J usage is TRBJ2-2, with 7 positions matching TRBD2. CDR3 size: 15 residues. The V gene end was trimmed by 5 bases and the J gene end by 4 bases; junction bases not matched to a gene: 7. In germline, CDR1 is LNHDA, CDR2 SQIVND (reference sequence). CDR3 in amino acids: CASSLGREGTGELFF. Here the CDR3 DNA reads TGTGCCAGTAGTCTGGGCAGGGAGGGCACCGGGGAGCTGTTTTTT.

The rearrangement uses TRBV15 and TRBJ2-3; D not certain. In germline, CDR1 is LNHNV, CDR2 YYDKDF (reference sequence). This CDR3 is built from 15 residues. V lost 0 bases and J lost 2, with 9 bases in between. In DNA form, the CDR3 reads TGTGCCACCAGCAGAGATGATTATTCCACAGATACGCAGTATTTT. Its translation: CATSRDDYSTDTQYF.

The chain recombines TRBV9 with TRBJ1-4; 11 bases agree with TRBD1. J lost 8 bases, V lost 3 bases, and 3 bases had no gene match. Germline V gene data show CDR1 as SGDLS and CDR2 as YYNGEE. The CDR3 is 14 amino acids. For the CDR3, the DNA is TGTGCCAGCAGCGGGACAGGGGGCAGAGAAAAACTGTTTTTT. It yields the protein CASSGTGGREKLFF.

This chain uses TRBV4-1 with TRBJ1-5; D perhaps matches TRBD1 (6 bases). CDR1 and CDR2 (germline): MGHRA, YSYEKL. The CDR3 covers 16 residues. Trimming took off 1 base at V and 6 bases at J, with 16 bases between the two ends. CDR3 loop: CASSQGAVTGSQPQHF. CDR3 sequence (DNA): TGCGCCAGCAGCCAAGGGGCTGTCACAGGGAGTCAGCCCCAGCATTTT.

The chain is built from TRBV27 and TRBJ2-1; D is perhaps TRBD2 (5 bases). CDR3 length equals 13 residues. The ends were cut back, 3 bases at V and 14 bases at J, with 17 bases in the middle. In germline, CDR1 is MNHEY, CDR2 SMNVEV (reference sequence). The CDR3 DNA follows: TGTGCCAGCAGTTTCTCCTCGGACTCCGAGGAGTTCTTC. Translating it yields CASSFSSDSEEFF.

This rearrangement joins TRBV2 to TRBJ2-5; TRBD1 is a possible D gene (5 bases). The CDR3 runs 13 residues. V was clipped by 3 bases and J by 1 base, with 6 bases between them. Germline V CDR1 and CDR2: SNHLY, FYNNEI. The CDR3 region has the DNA TGTGCCAGCAGTGAGGACACCCAAGAGACCCAGTACTTC. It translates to CASSEDTQETQYF.

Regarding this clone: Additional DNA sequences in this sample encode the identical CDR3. The CDR3 sequence is CAWSVGNEQFF. The CDR3 nucleotides read TGTGCCTGGAGTGTCGGAAATGAGCAGTTCTTC. The gene calls are TRBV30 and TRBJ2-1; D gene unclear. Trimming pared 0 bases from V and 7 bases from J, leaving 4 bases between. This CDR3 spans 11 amino acids. Germline loops: CDR1 GTSNPN, CDR2 SVGIG (reference sequence).

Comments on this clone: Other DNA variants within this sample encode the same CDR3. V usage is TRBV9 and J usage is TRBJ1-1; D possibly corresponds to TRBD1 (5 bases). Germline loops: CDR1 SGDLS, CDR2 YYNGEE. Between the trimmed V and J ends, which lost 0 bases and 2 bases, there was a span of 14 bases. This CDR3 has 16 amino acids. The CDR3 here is CASSVDWRGSNTEAFF. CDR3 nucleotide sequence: TGTGCCAGCAGCGTAGATTGGAGGGGCAGCAACACTGAAGCTTTCTTT.

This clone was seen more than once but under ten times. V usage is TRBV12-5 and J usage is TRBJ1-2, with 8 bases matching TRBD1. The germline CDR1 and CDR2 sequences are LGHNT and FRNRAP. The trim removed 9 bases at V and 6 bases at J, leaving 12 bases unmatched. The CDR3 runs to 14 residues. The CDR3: CASNSQGALDGYTF. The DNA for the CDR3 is TGTGCTAGCAACTCTCAGGGGGCTCTGGATGGCTACACCTTC.

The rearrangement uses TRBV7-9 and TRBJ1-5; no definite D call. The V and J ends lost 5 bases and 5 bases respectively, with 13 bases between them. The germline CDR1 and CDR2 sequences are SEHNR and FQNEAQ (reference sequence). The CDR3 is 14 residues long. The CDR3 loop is CASSHGDIDQPQHF. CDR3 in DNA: TGTGCCAGCAGCCACGGAGACATAGATCAGCCCCAGCATTTT.

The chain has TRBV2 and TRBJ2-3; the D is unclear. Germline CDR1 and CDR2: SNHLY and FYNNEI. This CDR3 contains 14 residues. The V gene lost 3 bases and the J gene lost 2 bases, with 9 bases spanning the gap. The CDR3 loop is CASSEGLPTDTQYF. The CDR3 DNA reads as TGTGCCAGCAGTGAGGGCCTGCCCACAGATACGCAGTATTTT.

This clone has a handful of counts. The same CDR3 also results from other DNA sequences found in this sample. The CDR3, as DNA: TGCGCCAGCAGCTTGGGACAGGGGGTTGACGAGCAGTACTTC. Amino acid sequence: CASSLGQGVDEQYF. V gene TRBV5-1 combines with J gene TRBJ2-7, with 9 bases matching TRBD1. This CDR3 has 14 residues. CDR1 is SGHRS and CDR2 is YFSETQ in the germline V gene. The V segment lost 0 bases and the J segment 5 bases; nucleotides outside the gene matches: 3.

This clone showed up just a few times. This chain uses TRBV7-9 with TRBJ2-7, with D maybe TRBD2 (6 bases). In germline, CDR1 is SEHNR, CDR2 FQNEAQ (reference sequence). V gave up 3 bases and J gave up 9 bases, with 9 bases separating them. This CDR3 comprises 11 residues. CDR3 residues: CASSLLGGQYF. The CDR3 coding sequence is TGTGCCAGCAGCTTGCTGGGGGGGCAGTACTTC. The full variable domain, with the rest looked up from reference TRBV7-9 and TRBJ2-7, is DTGVSQNPRHKITKRGQNVTFRCDPISEHNRLYWYRQTLGQGPEFLTYFQNEAQLEKSRLLSDRFSAERPKGSFSTLEIQRTEQGDSAMYLCASSLLGGQYFGPGTRLTVT.

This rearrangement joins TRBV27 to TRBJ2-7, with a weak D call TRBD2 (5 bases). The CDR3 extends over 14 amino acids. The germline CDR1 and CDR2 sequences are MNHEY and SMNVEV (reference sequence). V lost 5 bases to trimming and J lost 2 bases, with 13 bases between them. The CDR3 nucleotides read TGTGCCAGCAGTGGACTGGCTTCCACCTACGAGCAGTACTTC. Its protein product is CASSGLASTYEQYF.